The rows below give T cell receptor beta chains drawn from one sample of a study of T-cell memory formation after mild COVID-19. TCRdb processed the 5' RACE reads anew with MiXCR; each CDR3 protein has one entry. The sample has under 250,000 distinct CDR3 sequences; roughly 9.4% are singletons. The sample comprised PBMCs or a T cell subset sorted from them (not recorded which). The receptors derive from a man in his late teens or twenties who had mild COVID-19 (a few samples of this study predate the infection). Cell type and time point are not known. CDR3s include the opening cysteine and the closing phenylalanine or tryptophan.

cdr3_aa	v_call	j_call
CASSFGGGAENIQYF	TRBV5-4	TRBJ2-4
CSVDPQLNTEAFF	TRBV29-1	TRBJ1-1
CSVENRHGYTF	TRBV29-1	TRBJ1-2
CASSFLRGVDEQFF	TRBV12-3/TRBV12-4	TRBJ2-1
CATSRVGGAGANVLTF	TRBV15	TRBJ2-6
CATRGEGLGSPLHF	TRBV15	TRBJ1-6
CASSRRGTDEQFF	TRBV5-1	TRBJ2-1
CATSDSTSGGSTQYF	TRBV24-1	TRBJ2-4
CASNGGNSYEQYF	TRBV19	TRBJ2-7
CASRQSGATRETQYF	TRBV7-8	TRBJ2-5
CASSLAKRGSPSSPLHF	TRBV5-1	TRBJ1-6
CASTTGLAGNTIYF	TRBV6-5	TRBJ1-3
CASSPQGVVGTEAFF	TRBV18	TRBJ1-1
CASSLGMDQPQHF	TRBV7-2	TRBJ1-5
CASSLVGTSGFRDTQYF	TRBV7-2	TRBJ2-3
CASSLRRPTGTGQFF	TRBV5-1	TRBJ2-1
CASSPGTGNYEQYF	TRBV3-1	TRBJ2-7
CSVKTGRSHEQFF	TRBV29-1	TRBJ2-1
CSVETTPGLRTEAFF	TRBV29-1	TRBJ1-1
CASSYSSEDYGYTF	TRBV6-6	TRBJ1-2
CASSLRSGGNTGELFF	TRBV7-2	TRBJ2-2
CASSQGNRGETQYF	TRBV4-3	TRBJ2-5
CASRHQGGEAFF	TRBV6-5	TRBJ1-1
CASGLVGGTYGYTF	TRBV12-5	TRBJ1-2
CASRQTEGGNTEAFF	TRBV4-1	TRBJ1-1
CASSLVSGIAGNTIYF	TRBV5-1	TRBJ1-3
CASTRLAETQYF	TRBV7-6	TRBJ2-5
CARSEDSLQAKNIQYF	TRBV7-3	TRBJ2-4
CASSPSSGGGNEQFF	TRBV18	TRBJ2-1
CASSQSVGRASTDTQYF	TRBV4-1	TRBJ2-3
CASSSTSGPYNEQFF	TRBV11-2	TRBJ2-1
CASSQGTGDEKLFF	TRBV4-1	TRBJ1-4
CASSSDRRNQPQHF	TRBV4-2	TRBJ1-5
CASSKAGTGTGELFF	TRBV6-2/TRBV6-3	TRBJ2-2
CASSYEGPSYNEQFF	TRBV6-6	TRBJ2-1
CATRTANTGELFF	TRBV24-1	TRBJ2-2
CASSPEGSGYEQYF	TRBV18	TRBJ2-7
CASSQRLGSPLHF	TRBV19	TRBJ1-6
CAWGRAGELNYGYTF	TRBV30	TRBJ1-2
CSVPWTGVGTDTQYF	TRBV29-1	TRBJ2-3
CASSSSYGTQYF	TRBV12-3/TRBV12-4	TRBJ2-5
CATSRDVWDGLNTEAFF	TRBV15	TRBJ1-1
CASSPRDTTEAFF	TRBV18	TRBJ1-1
CASSGRGGYTF	TRBV5-1	TRBJ1-2
CASSQYIHSGGANTGELFF	TRBV5-4	TRBJ2-2
CASSLDRRADTQYF	TRBV5-6	TRBJ2-3
CASSPTTGPSGANVLTF	TRBV5-1	TRBJ2-6
CASSYTGPYGYTF	TRBV6-2/TRBV6-3	TRBJ1-2
CASSTHWAGREKLFF	TRBV9	TRBJ1-4
CASRGQGLGKNTEAFF	TRBV6-2/TRBV6-3	TRBJ1-1
CASSLQGALETQYF	TRBV5-4	TRBJ2-5
CASSDNFRDRHCEQFF	TRBV7-2	TRBJ2-1